This entry concerns a single T cell receptor (beta chain). The antigen it binds to is not known. No clone much larger than this one lies a single base away; base qualities are absent. Including cysteine and phenylalanine, the CDR3 has 15 amino acids. Left in the record is the CDR3 DNA by itself, 45 bases read in frame from the first base. The CDR1 and CDR2 encoded by the germline V gene are MNHEY and SVGEGT. Between the V and J ends, shortened by 2 bases and 3 bases respectively, the junction contains 11 bases. Systemically healthy Caucasian individuals from Russia, about 38 in total and aged about 6 to 100 years, were included as donors. Each donor gave 9.5 to 10 milliliters of peripheral blood, drawn into EDTA-treated Vacutainer tubes. Ficoll-Paque density-gradient centrifugation was used to isolate PBMCs, with at least 7 million per sample. Total RNA, at least 6 micrograms per sample, was extracted from PBMCs with Trizol reagent. The percentages of naive CD45RAhigh/CD27high T cells were determined by flow cytometry on a PBMC aliquot from every donor.

These data originate in a study of blood T cells in healthy people across ages (dated by TCRdb to about 2015). For context, the study as a whole: In model experiments, template switching captured roughly one uniquely barcoded TCR beta cDNA molecule for every two T cells. To avoid experimental bias, donors of different ages were spread randomly across the sequencing lanes. For two donors (one aged 18 to 30 and one aged 80 or older), the study analyzed two additional independent replicas of 1 million unique cDNA reads from the same blood draw. The donors were divided into four age groups: young (average roughly 17 years), middle-aged (approximately 39), aged (about 61) and long-lived (roughly 82). Using deep sequencing normalized with unique cDNA molecular identifiers, the study measured how TCR beta repertoire diversity changes with age.

What the work shows at the level of the full study, not this receptor alone: Compared with the aged group, more naive CD4+ T cells, fewer expanded clones and increased TCR diversity were shown by the long-lived group, suggesting age selection. Since profiling was done on bulk unsorted PBMCs, naive and antigen-experienced compartments could not be conclusively compared. Estimates of total diversity from one million sequenced T cells were regarded as lower bounds and underestimates. Because the CMV infection status of the donors was unknown, age-related changes in expanded clonotypes may potentially have been confounded. Observed TCR beta diversity per million T cells fell roughly linearly with age, and a significant reduction was already apparent by age roughly 40. The percentage of naive T cells measured by flow cytometry correlated strongly with observed TCR beta diversity.

Library creation used 5' RACE. Instrument used: Illumina HiSeq 2500. The second PCR ran for roughly 7 to 11 cycles and used a J-beta primer mix along with a sample-barcoded 5' primer. A template-switch 5' adaptor carrying 12 random nucleotides introduced a unique molecular identifier onto each TCR beta cDNA molecule. At least 2.5 million CDR3-containing paired-end reads were obtained from each sample. First-strand cDNA was synthesized from all RNA with the Mint cDNA synthesis kit, primed by a TRBC-specific oligonucleotide. Following uracil-DNA glycosylase treatment, a first 18-cycle PCR with universal primers M1SS and BC2_uni_R was performed on all cDNA. In the authors' own workflow: For normalization, 1 million high-quality reads were randomly selected from each sample, with every read carrying a distinct molecular identifier. Reads with shared molecular identifiers were discarded instead of being binned into consensus sequences. MiTCR, with a Q25 quality threshold and the strictest error-elimination algorithm, was used for CDR3 identification, clonotype clustering and error correction. Lower-bound total TCR beta diversity was estimated with a nonparametric unseen species model using Euler transformation. TCRdb reanalyzed the raw reads on its own, using fastp at Q25 for trimming and MiXCR for clone calling, and kept in-frame beta chains. Rows with one shared CDR3 protein collapse into an entry with the most common genes and DNA. None of the V and J calls come from the authors' own analysis; TCRdb made them. The sample contains about 1.1 million distinct CDR3 sequences, 30% to 40% of them found a single time. Roughly 13% of the sample belongs to the ten largest clones.

Sequencing was carried out using blood. The sequence derives from a man aged 18 to 30 in good health. The chain is made from TRBV6-2 or TRBV6-3 and TRBJ1-5; tentative D gene TRBD1, with 5 bases matching. The DNA sequence is TGTGCCAGCAGTTACGCGGGACCGTTCAATCAGCCCCAGCATTTT. It is translated as CASSYAGPFNQPQHF.